Below, one T cell receptor (beta chain) is given with its context. Its specificity is unknown. Via MiXCR, TCRdb re-called the 5' RACE reads, giving one row per CDR3 protein. The data show over 50,000 distinct CDR3 sequences, roughly 30% seen once. Purified naive CD4+ T cells were depleted of CD25+ Tregs. This CDR3 is built from 11 residues. Germline CDR1 and CDR2: LNHNV and YYDKDF (reference sequence). The germline V and J ends were trimmed by 9 bases and 5 bases, with 10 bases remaining between them. Study results and caveats: Greatest tumor Treg TCR overlap was with tumor naive CD4+ cells.

Sequences were obtained from tumor-infiltrating naive CD4+ T cells sorted from the breast tumor. As to subset: naive CD4+ T cells, CD4+CD45RA+CD25-. The V gene is TRBV15, the J gene TRBJ1-2; D perhaps matches TRBD1 (5 bases). This clonotype originated in a female donor with breast cancer. The CDR3 DNA sequence: TGTGCCACTGGGGGAGGTTATGGCTACACCTTC. Encoded protein: CATGGGYGYTF.